This TCR beta chain was sequenced during a study of cytomegalovirus exposure and HLA in healthy donors. As concerns this clone: Its matching antigen is unknown.

V was pared by 2 bases and J by 5 bases, with 9 bases of the junction left unmatched. Germline lookup yields CDR1 MGHRA and CDR2 YSYEKL. This CDR3 spans 19 amino acids. PCR involved 60 Vbeta and 13 Jbeta primers. Libraries were prepared by immunoSEQ multiplex PCR; TCRdb keeps only in-frame clonotypes and omits some of them. The sample holds under 200,000 clones, approximately 86% seen once. Study findings and constraints: A few CMV-associated chains proved CMV antigen-specific in vitro. As was reported, the classifier diagnosed cytomegalovirus status with high specificity and sensitivity.

The TCR comes from a woman aged 18-35 years in good health and CMV-seronegative. V and J are TRBV4-1 and TRBJ2-1, with 16 bases identical to TRBD2. The sample comprised PBMCs. As DNA, the CDR3 is TGCGCCAGCAGCCAAATGGGACTAGCGGGGGGGCCATCCCACAATGAGCAGTTCTTC. This sequence encodes CASSQMGLAGGPSHNEQFF.